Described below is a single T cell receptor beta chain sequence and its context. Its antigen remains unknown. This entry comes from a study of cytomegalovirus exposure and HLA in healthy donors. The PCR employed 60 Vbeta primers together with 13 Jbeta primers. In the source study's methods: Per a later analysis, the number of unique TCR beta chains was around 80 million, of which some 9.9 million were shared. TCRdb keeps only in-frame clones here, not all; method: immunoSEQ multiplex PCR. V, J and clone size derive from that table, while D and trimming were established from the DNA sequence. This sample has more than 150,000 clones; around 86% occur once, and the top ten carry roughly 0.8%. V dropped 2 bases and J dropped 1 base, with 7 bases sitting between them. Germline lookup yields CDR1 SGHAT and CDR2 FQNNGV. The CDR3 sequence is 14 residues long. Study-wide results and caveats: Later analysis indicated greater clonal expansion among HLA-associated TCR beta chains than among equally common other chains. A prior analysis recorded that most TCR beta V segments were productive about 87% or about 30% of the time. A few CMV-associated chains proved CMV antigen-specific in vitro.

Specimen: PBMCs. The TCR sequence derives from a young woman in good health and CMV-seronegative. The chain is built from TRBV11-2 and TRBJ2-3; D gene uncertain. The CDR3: CASSLSTGTDTQYF. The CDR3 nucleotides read TGTGCCAGCAGCTTAAGCACGGGCACAGATACGCAGTATTTT. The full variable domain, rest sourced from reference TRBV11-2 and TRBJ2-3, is EAGVAQSPRYKIIEKRQSVAFWCNPISGHATLYWYQQILGQGPKLLIQFQNNGVVDDSQLPKDRFSAERLKGVDSTLKIQPAKLEDSAVYLCASSLSTGTDTQYFGPGTRLTVL.